The clone carrying this T cell receptor (beta chain) was counted many times. These data come from a study of T-cell reconstitution after alpha-beta-depleted transplantation in children. The CDR3 is 19 residues long. V was cut by 0 bases and J by 2 bases, with 17 bases left in between. In germline, CDR1 is LGHNA, CDR2 YNFKEQ. It was with unique molecular identifiers that the TCRbeta library was prepared. MiXCR, run by TCRdb on the PCR reads, gives a single entry per CDR3 protein. The sample yields 450,000 to 500,000 distinct CDR3 sequences, 9.5% to 15% seen once. V gene TRBV4-2 combines with J gene TRBJ2-6, with D unclear. This clonotype was sampled from a human donor who donated a stem cell graft to a child with combined immunodeficiency. This material consisted of PBMCs from the stem cell graft donor, taken from the stem cell graft. Written as DNA, the CDR3 is TGTGCCAGCAGCCAAGAAATTCGTAGCATCCCCCCTGGGGCCAACGTCCTGACTTTC. It translates to CASSQEIRSIPPGANVLTF.